This T cell receptor beta chain derives from a study of cytomegalovirus exposure and HLA in healthy donors. Study-level points and caveats: According to the study, roughly 180 TCR beta chains were cytomegalovirus-associated.

Germline CDR1 and CDR2: MNHEY and SVGAGI. The CDR3 runs to 16 residues. With 4 bases clipped from V and 1 base from J, the junction kept 9 bases outside the gene matches. Of note for this clone: Its antigen is unknown.

Some clones are missing from TCRdb's copy, which holds only in-frame ones; the method was immunoSEQ multiplex PCR. This table holds 150,000 to 200,000 clones, 88% found once. The sequence was obtained from a man between 18 and 29 years old in good health and CMV-seronegative. Sequences were obtained from PBMCs. This rearrangement joins TRBV6-5 to TRBJ2-7; 8 positions match TRBD1. This chain's CDR3 is CASSFTRQGWSYEQYF. The CDR3 DNA reads TGTGCCAGCAGTTTCACTCGACAGGGGTGGTCCTACGAGCAGTACTTC.